Listed here are 16 T cell receptor beta chains from one sample, sequenced in a study of T-cell reconstitution after alpha-beta-depleted transplantation in children. The library targeted TCRbeta and was prepared with unique molecular identifiers. TCRdb re-called the PCR reads with MiXCR, one entry per CDR3 protein. This sample yields fewer than 500,000 distinct CDR3 sequences, of which 43% are seen a single time; 27% belongs to the top ten. Sequenced here: PBMCs, sampled before TCRalphabeta/CD19-depleted stem cell transplant. Receptors originate from a girl aged 2 to 10 with aplastic anemia, due to receive a stem cell transplant.

This clonotype was detected only a few times. This chain links TRBV15 with TRBJ1-5; D remains unclear. Germline CDR1 is LNHNV and CDR2 is YYDKDF (reference sequence). V lost 0 bases, J lost 1 base, and 7 bases lay in between. The CDR3 spans 15 residues. The CDR3 coding sequence is TGTGCCACCAGCAGAGAGATTTTGAGCAATCAGCCCCAGCATTTT. Its translation is CATSREILSNQPQHF.

This clonotype was picked up a small number of times. For the CDR3, the DNA is TGTGCCAGCAGCCGAGGACAGGGGGCTGGGTCACCCCTCCACTTT. Translation: CASSRGQGAGSPLHF. The V call is TRBV6-1, the J call TRBJ1-6, with 11 nucleotides matching TRBD1. The length of the CDR3 is 15 residues. J was trimmed by 10 bases and V by 6 bases; bases with no gene match: 8. CDR1 is MNHNS and CDR2 is SASEGT in the germline V gene.

The chain carries TRBV20-1 and TRBJ2-7, with 10 bases aligning to TRBD2. Trimming took 2 bases from V and 2 from J; bases not matched to a gene: 3. The CDR3 runs 14 residues. The germline gives CDR1 DFQATT, CDR2 SNEGSKA (reference sequence). The CDR3 sequence: CSARPSGGAYEQYF. The CDR3 DNA follows: TGCAGTGCTAGACCTAGCGGGGGTGCCTACGAGCAGTACTTC.

Remarks on this clonotype: This may arise from a read error, as a much more abundant clone is one base away. The chain has TRBV10-3 and TRBJ1-2; perhaps TRBD1 as D (6 bases). Germline CDR1 reads ENHRY; CDR2 reads SYGVKD. CDR3 size: 17 residues. The CDR3 DNA reads TGTGCCATCAGTCCAGGGTCAGGGGCGAGTACTAACTATGGCGACACCTTC. Translated, it gives CAISPGSGASTNYGDTF.

This clonotype was seen ten or more times. The chain carries TRBV5-5 and TRBJ1-5, with TRBD1 as a possible D gene (6 bases). Germline V gene data show CDR1 as SGHKS and CDR2 as YYEKEE (reference sequence). This CDR3 is 14 amino acids long. V lost 5 bases and J 1 base, leaving 10 bases between the germline ends. The CDR3 loop is CASSYRASNQPQHF. CDR3 sequence (DNA): TGTGCCAGCAGTTACAGGGCGAGCAATCAGCCCCAGCATTTT.

At least ten counts were recorded for this clonotype. The chain combines TRBV20-1 with TRBJ2-1, with 10 positions matching TRBD1. Germline V gene data show CDR1 as DFQATT and CDR2 as SNEGSKA (reference sequence). Trimming removed 0 bases from V and 7 bases from J; junction bases left unmatched: 9. This CDR3 spans 16 amino acids. The DNA of the CDR3 is TGCAGTGCTAGAGATCGGACAGGGGGTTCGAGGAATGAGCAGTTCTTC. Translated: CSARDRTGGSRNEQFF.

The chain is built from TRBV11-2 and TRBJ2-1; 7 bases are a match to TRBD2. This CDR3 comprises 16 residues. With V trimmed by 0 bases and J by 3 bases, 5 bases remained unmatched. Germline CDR1 and CDR2: SGHAT and FQNNGV. The CDR3 sequence is CASSLDRGDLYNEQFF. In nucleotides, the CDR3 is TGTGCCAGCAGCTTAGATCGGGGGGACCTCTACAATGAGCAGTTCTTC.

The chain uses TRBV18 and TRBJ1-1; perhaps TRBD1 as D (6 bases). V dropped 2 bases and J dropped 1 base, with 8 bases sitting between them. There are 14 residues in the CDR3. The germline gives CDR1 KGHSH, CDR2 LQKENI. The CDR3 here is CASSPVRGNTEAFF. CDR3 nucleotides: TGTGCCAGCTCACCAGTCAGGGGGAACACTGAAGCTTTCTTT. The variable domain in full, completed from reference TRBV18 and TRBJ1-1, reads NAGVMQNPRHLVRRRGQEARLRCSPMKGHSHVYWYRQLPEEGLKFMVYLQKENIIDESGMPKERFSAEFPKEGPSILRIQQVVRGDSAAYFCASSPVRGNTEAFFGQGTRLTVV.

The chain has TRBV7-6 and TRBJ2-1, with D perhaps being TRBD1 or TRBD2 (5 bases each). The CDR3 sequence is 13 residues long. Germline CDR1 and CDR2: SGHVS and FNYEAQ. Deletions cut 7 bases from V and 4 bases from J, with 11 bases between. The CDR3 sequence is CASTPGGYNEQFF. The CDR3 DNA reads TGTGCCAGCACCCCTGGGGGATACAATGAGCAGTTCTTC.

The J gene is TRBJ2-3, the V gene TRBV20-1; 9 nucleotides match TRBD1. This CDR3 spans 14 amino acids. Looked up from germline, CDR1 is DFQATT and CDR2 is SNEGSKA (reference sequence). Trimming at V came to 3 bases and at J to 3 bases, leaving 4 bases not matched to a gene. CDR3 DNA: TGCAGTGCTAGTTTCGGGACAGGGACAGATACGCAGTATTTT. Protein: CSASFGTGTDTQYF.

Turning to this clonotype: This may come from a read error, since a much larger clone is one base off. This chain uses TRBV2 with TRBJ1-1; D not resolved. CDR3 size: 14 residues. Germline V gives CDR1 SNHLY, CDR2 FYNNEI. The CDR3 DNA sequence: TGTGCCAGAAGTGTGAATGGAGATTTCACTGAAGCTTTCTTT. Translated, it gives CARSVNGDFTEAFF.

This clonotype showed up many times. The V call is TRBV5-1, the J call TRBJ2-3; no clear D gene. V lost 2 bases and J 2 bases, leaving 9 bases between the germline ends. Germline V gene data show CDR1 as SGHRS and CDR2 as YFSETQ. This CDR3 comprises 14 residues. CDR3: CASSFGQVTDTQYF. DNA of the CDR3: TGCGCCAGCAGCTTTGGGCAGGTCACAGATACGCAGTATTTT.

This clonotype was seen only a few times. The CDR3 bases are TGTGCCATCAGTGAGTCCCTAGACCGGTCCTACGAGCAGTACTTC. As protein: CAISESLDRSYEQYF. This chain links TRBV10-3 with TRBJ2-7, with D unresolved. CDR1 ENHRY and CDR2 SYGVKD come from the germline V gene. With 0 bases removed from V and 1 base from J, the gap between germline ends came to 10 bases. CDR3 length: 15 amino acids.

The J gene is TRBJ2-3, the V gene TRBV5-1, with a weak D call TRBD2 (6 bases). Trimming took off 4 bases at V and 3 bases at J, with 15 bases between the two ends. CDR3 length: 15 amino acids. Germline values: CDR1 SGHRS, CDR2 YFSETQ. CDR3 nucleotide sequence: TGCGCCAGCAGCCCAGCGGCAGGGAGGACAGATACGCAGTATTTT. Translating it yields CASSPAAGRTDTQYF.

The chain uses TRBV4-2 and TRBJ2-6; no definite D call. Germline values: CDR1 LGHNA, CDR2 YNFKEQ. The CDR3 extends over 15 amino acids. Trimming shortened V by 1 base and J by 1 base, and 5 bases separated the two germline ends. The CDR3 region has the DNA TGTGCCAGCAGCCAAGGGCAGTCTGGGGCCAACGTCCTGACTTTC. This codes for CASSQGQSGANVLTF.

This clonotype was counted at least ten times. The chain links TRBV29-1 to TRBJ1-5; 7 bases match TRBD1. Germline CDR1 reads SQVTM; CDR2 reads ANQGSEA. Trimming took 4 bases from V and 2 from J; bases not matched to a gene: 5. CDR3 length equals 14 residues. CDR3 in amino acids: CSVVAGGGNQPQHF. The CDR3 coding sequence is TGCAGCGTTGTGGCAGGGGGTGGCAATCAGCCCCAGCATTTT.